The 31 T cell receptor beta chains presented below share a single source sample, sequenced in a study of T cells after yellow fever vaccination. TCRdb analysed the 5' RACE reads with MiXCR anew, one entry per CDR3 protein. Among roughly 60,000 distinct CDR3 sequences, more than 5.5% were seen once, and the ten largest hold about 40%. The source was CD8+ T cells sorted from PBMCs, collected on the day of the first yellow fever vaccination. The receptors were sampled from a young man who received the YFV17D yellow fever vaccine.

CDR3 in amino acids: CASSQDGSYRVDEQYF. The CDR3 DNA reads TGTGCCAGCAGCCAAGATGGGTCGTATCGGGTTGACGAGCAGTACTTC. The gene calls are TRBV3-1 and TRBJ2-7; D gene unclear. CDR1 is LGHDT, CDR2 YNNKEL, per germline (reference sequence). The CDR3 is made up of 16 amino acids. Trimming removed 0 bases from V and 5 bases from J, with 17 bases in between.

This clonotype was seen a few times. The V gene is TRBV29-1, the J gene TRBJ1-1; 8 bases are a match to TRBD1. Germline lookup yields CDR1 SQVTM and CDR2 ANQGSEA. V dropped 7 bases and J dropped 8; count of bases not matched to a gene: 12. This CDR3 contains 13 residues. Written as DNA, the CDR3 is TGCAGCGCCACAGGGACAGGCGGTCCCGAAGCTTTCTTT. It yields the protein CSATGTGGPEAFF.

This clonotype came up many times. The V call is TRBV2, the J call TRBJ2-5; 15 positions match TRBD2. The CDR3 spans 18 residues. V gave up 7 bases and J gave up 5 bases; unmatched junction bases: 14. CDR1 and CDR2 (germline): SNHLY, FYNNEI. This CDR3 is CASNPQGTSGGLLETQYF. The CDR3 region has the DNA TGTGCCAGCAATCCCCAGGGGACTAGCGGGGGGCTGTTGGAGACCCAGTACTTC.

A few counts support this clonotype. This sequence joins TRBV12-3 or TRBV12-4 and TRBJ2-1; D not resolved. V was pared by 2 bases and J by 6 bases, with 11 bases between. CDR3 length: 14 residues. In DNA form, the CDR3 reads TGTGCCAGCAGTTTAATGGCGGCAGGCAATGAGCAGTTCTTC. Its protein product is CASSLMAAGNEQFF.

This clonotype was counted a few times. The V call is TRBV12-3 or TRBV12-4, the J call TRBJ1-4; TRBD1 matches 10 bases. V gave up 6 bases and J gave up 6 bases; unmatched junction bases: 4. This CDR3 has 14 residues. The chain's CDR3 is CASSPGQGYEKLFF. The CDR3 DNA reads TGTGCCAGCAGCCCGGGACAGGGGTATGAAAAACTGTTTTTT.

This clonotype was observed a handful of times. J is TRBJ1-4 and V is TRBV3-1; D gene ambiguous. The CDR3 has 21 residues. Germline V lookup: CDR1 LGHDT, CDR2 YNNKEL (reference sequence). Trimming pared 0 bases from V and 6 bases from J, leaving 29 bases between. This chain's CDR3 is CASSQEGLRDYVPLAHEKLFF. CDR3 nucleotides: TGTGCCAGCAGCCAAGAGGGATTGAGGGATTATGTGCCATTGGCCCATGAAAAACTGTTTTTT.

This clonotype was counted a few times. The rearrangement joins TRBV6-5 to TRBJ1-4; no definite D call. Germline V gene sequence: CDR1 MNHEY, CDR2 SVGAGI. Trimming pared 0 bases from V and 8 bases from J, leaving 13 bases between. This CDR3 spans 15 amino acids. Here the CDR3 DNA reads TGTGCCAGCAGTTACTCGTTTGGCGGAGAGGAAAAACTGTTTTTT. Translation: CASSYSFGGEEKLFF.

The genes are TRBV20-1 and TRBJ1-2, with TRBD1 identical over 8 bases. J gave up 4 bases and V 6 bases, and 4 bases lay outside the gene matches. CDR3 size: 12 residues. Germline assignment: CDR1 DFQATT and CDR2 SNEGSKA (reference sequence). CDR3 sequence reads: CSARTGLYGYTF. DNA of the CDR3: TGCAGTGCCCGGACAGGGCTCTATGGCTACACCTTC.

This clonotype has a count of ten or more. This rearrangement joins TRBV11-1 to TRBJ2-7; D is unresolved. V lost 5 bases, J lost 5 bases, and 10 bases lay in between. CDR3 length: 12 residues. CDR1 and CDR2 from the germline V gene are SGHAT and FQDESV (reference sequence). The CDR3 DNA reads TGTGCCAGCAGCCTTTACAAGGACGAGCAGTACTTC. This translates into CASSLYKDEQYF.

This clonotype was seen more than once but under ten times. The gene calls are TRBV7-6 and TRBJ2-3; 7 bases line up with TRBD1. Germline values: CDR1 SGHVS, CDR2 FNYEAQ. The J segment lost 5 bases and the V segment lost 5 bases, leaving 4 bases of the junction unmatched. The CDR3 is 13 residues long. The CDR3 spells CASSPPGGDTQYF. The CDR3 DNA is TGTGCCAGCAGCCCGCCAGGGGGAGATACGCAGTATTTT.

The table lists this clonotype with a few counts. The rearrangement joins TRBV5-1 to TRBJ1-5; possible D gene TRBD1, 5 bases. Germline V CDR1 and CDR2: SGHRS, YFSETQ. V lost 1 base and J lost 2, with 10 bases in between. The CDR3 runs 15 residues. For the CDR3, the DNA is TGCGCCAGCAGCTTGTCCGGGGCCGGCAATCAGCCCCAGCATTTT. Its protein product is CASSLSGAGNQPQHF.

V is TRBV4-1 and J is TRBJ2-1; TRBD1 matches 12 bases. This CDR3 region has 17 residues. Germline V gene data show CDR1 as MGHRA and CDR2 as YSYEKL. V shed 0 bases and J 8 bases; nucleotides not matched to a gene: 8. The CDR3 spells CASSQEFRDRGQHEQFF. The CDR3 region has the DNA TGCGCCAGCAGCCAAGAGTTTCGGGACAGGGGGCAACATGAGCAGTTCTTC.

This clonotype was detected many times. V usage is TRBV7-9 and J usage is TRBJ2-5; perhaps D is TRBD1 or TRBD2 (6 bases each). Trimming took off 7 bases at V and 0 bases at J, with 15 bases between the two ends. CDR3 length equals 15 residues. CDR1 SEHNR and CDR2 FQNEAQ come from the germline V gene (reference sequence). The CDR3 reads CASIKPEGDQETQYF. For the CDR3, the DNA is TGTGCCAGCATCAAACCGGAGGGGGACCAAGAGACCCAGTACTTC.

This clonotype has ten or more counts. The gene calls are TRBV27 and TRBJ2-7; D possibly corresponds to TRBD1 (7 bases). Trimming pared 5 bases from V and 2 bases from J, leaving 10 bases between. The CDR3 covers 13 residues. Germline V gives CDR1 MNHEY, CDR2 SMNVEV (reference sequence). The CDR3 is CASSQGGTYEQYF. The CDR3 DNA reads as TGTGCCAGCAGTCAGGGGGGAACCTACGAGCAGTACTTC.

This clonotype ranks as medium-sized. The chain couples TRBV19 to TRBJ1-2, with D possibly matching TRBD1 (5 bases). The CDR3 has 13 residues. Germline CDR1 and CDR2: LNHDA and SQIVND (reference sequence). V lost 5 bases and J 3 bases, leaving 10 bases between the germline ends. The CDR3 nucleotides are TGTGCCAGTAGTCCCAGACAGTACTATGGCTACACCTTC. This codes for CASSPRQYYGYTF.

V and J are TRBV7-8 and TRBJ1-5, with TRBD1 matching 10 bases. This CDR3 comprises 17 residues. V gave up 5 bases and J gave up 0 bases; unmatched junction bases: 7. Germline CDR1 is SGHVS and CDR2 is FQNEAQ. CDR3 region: CASSLGTGAVSNQPQHF. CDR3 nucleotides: TGTGCCAGCAGCCTCGGGACAGGGGCGGTTAGCAATCAGCCCCAGCATTTT.

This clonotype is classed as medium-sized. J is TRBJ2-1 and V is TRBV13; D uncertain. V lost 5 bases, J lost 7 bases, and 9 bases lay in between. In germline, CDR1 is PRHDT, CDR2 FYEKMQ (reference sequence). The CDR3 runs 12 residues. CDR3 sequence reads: CASSALGNEQFF. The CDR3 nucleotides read TGTGCCAGCAGCGCATTGGGAAATGAGCAGTTCTTC. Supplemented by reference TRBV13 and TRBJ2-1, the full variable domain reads AAGVIQSPRHLIKEKRETATLKCYPIPRHDTVYWYQQGPGQDPQFLISFYEKMQSDKGSIPDRFSAQQFSDYHSELNMSSLELGDSALYFCASSALGNEQFFGPGTRLTVL.

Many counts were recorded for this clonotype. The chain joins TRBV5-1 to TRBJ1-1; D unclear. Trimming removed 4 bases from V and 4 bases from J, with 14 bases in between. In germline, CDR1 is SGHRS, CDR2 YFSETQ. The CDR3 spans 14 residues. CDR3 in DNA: TGCGCCAGCAGCGCAGAGAGGGTGTTCACTGAAGCTTTCTTT. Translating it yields CASSAERVFTEAFF.

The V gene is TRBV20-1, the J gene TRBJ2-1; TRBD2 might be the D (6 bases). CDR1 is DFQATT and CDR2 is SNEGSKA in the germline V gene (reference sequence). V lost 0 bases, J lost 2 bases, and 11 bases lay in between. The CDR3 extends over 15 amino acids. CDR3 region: CSARDRQRAYNEQFF. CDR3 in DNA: TGCAGTGCTAGAGATAGGCAGCGGGCCTACAATGAGCAGTTCTTC.

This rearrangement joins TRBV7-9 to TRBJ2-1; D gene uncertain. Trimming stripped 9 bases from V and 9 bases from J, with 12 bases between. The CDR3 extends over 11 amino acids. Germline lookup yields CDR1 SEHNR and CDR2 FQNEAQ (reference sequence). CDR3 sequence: CASRVGREQFF. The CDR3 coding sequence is TGTGCCAGTCGTGTGGGCCGTGAGCAGTTCTTC. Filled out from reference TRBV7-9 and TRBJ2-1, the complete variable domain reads DTGVSQNPRHKITKRGQNVTFRCDPISEHNRLYWYRQTLGQGPEFLTYFQNEAQLEKSRLLSDRFSAERPKGSFSTLEIQRTEQGDSAMYLCASRVGREQFFGPGTRLTVL.

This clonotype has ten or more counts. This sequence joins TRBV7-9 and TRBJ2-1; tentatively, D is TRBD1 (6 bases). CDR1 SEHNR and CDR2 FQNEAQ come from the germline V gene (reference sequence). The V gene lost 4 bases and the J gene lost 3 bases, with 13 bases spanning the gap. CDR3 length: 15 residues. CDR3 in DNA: TGTGCCAGCAGCTCGGAGCTGGACAGCTACAATGAGCAGTTCTTC. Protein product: CASSSELDSYNEQFF.

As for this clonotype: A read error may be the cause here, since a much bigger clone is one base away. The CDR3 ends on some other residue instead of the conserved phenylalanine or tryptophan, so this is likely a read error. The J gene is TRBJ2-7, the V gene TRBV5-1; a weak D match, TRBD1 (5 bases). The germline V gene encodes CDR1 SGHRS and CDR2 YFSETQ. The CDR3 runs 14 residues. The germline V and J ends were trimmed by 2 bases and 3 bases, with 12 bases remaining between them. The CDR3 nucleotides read TGCGCCAGCAGCTTAGGGGTCGGAATCTACGAGCAGTACCTC. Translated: CASSLGVGIYEQYL.

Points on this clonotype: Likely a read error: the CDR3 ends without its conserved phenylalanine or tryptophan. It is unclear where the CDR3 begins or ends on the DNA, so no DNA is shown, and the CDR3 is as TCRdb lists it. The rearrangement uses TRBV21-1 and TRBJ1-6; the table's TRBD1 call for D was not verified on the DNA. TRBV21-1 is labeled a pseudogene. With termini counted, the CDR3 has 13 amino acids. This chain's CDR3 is CASSKDFRDRGLR.

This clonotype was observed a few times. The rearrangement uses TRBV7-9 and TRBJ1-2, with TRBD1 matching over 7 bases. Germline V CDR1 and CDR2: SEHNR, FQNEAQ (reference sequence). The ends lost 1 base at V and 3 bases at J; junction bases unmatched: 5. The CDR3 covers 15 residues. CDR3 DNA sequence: TGTGCCAGCAGCTTAGGACAGGGACCCTACTATGGCTACACCTTC. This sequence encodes CASSLGQGPYYGYTF.

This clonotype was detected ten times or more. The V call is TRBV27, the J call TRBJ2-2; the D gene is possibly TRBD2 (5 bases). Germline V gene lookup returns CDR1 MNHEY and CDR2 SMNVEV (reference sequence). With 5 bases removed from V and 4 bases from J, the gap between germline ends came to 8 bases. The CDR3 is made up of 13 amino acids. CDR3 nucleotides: TGTGCCAGCAGTCCTGGGAGCACCGGGGAGCTGTTTTTT. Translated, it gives CASSPGSTGELFF.

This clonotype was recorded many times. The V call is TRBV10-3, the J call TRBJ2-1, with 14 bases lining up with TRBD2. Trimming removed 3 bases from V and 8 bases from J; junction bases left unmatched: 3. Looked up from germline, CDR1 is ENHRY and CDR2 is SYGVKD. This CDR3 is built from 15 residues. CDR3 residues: CAISDRLAGGYEQFF. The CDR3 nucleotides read TGTGCCATCAGTGATAGACTAGCGGGAGGGTATGAGCAGTTCTTC.

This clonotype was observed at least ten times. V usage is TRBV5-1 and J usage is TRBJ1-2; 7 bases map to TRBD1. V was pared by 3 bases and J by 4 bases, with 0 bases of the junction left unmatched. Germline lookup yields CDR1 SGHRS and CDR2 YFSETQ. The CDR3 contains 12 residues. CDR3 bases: TGCGCCAGCAGCTACAGGGGCTATGGCTACACCTTC. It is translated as CASSYRGYGYTF.

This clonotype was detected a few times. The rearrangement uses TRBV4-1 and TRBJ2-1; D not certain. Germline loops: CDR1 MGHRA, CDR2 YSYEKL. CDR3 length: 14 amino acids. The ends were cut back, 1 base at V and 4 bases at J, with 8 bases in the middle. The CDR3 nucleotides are TGCGCCAGCAGCCAAGTACAGAATTACAATGAGCAGTTCTTC. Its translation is CASSQVQNYNEQFF.

The DNA of the CDR3 is TGCGCCAGCAGTCAACGGTGGCCAGGACCCGGGGAGCTGTTTTTT. Protein: CASSQRWPGPGELFF. The V call is TRBV23-1, the J call TRBJ2-2; no firm D call. TRBV23-1 is known as an ORF, though its function is uncertain. V was clipped by 2 bases and J by 6 bases, with 13 bases between them. The CDR3 length is 15 residues.

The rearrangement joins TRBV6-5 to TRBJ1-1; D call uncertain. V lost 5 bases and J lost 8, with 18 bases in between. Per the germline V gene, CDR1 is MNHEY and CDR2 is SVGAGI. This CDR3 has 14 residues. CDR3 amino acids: CASSPRQSALEAFF. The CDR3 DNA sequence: TGTGCCAGCAGTCCCAGGCAGTCTGCACTCGAAGCTTTCTTT.

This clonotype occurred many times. In DNA, the CDR3 is TGCGCCAGCAGCCAACAGGGTCGGGACACAGATACGCAGTATTTT. It specifies CASSQQGRDTDTQYF. V is TRBV4-3 and J is TRBJ2-3, with D possibly called TRBD1 or TRBD2 (5 bases each). CDR3 size: 15 residues. Between the trimmed V and J ends, which lost 2 bases and 2 bases, there was a span of 11 bases. Per the germline V gene, CDR1 is LGHNA and CDR2 is YSLEER.